Listed below are T cell receptor beta chains from one sample, sequenced in a study of blood T cell repertoires in COVID-19. Using immunoSEQ multiplex PCR, the repertoire was profiled, and TCRdb retains in-frame clones only, with some absent. The sample includes 250,000 to 350,000 clones, around 90% of them seen just once. The sequenced sample was peripheral blood. The receptor set was obtained from a young man with active or convalescent COVID-19. CDR3s include the opening cysteine and the closing phenylalanine or tryptophan. Fields, in order: J gene, V gene, D gene, CDR3 protein, CDR3 DNA. D genes are given only for firm matches.

>TRBJ2-5|TRBV5-8|.
CASSALGGQETQYF
TGTGCCAGCAGCGCTCTCGGGGGCCAAGAGACCCAGTACTTC
>TRBJ2-1|TRBV27|.
CASSLGQGGYNEQFF
TGTGCCAGCAGTCTAGGACAAGGGGGTTACAATGAGCAGTTCTTC
>TRBJ1-5|TRBV19|.
CASSIDGRRNQPQHF
TGTGCCAGTAGTATAGATGGTAGGAGAAATCAGCCCCAGCATTTT
>TRBJ2-3|TRBV5-1|TRBD2
CASSVGGAEDTQYF
TGCGCCAGCAGCGTCGGGGGGGCGGAAGATACGCAGTATTTT
>TRBJ1-1|TRBV14|.
CASSQAGGGTEAFF
TGTGCCAGCAGCCAAGCTGGGGGGGGGACTGAAGCTTTCTTT
>TRBJ1-5|TRBV10-2|.
CASSDPTGLGNQPQHF
TGCGCCAGCAGTGACCCAACAGGGCTGGGGAATCAGCCCCAGCATTTT
>TRBJ2-1|TRBV7-9|.
CASRVRRGHEQFF
TGTGCCAGCAGGGTGAGGAGGGGTCATGAGCAGTTCTTC
>TRBJ2-1|TRBV5-1|.
CASSLGESSYNEQFF
TGCGCCAGCAGCTTGGGGGAGAGCTCCTACAATGAGCAGTTCTTC
>TRBJ2-5|TRBV7-2|TRBD2
CASSLATSGQETQYF
TGTGCCAGCAGCTTAGCAACTAGCGGACAAGAGACCCAGTACTTC
>TRBJ2-6|TRBV9|.
CASSVGSTSQYSGANVLTF
TGTGCCAGCAGCGTAGGGAGTACGTCTCAATACTCTGGGGCCAACGTCCTGACTTTC
>TRBJ2-6|TRBV7-9|TRBD1
CASRGVAGQGAGANVLTF
TGTGCCAGCAGGGGCGTAGCGGGACAGGGGGCTGGGGCCAACGTCCTGACTTTC